This T cell receptor (beta chain) is from a study of blood T cells in healthy people across ages. Study results and caveats: Whereas aged donors had fewer naive CD4+ cells, long-lived donors had more of them and higher diversity.

This CDR3 spans 13 amino acids. Germline V gene lookup returns CDR1 LGHDT and CDR2 YNNKEL (reference sequence). V gave up 6 bases and J gave up 5 bases, with 11 bases separating them. A second PCR, run for roughly 7 to 11 cycles, used a sample-barcoded 5' primer plus a J-beta primer mix. TCRdb used MiXCR to reprocess the 5' RACE reads, holding one entry per CDR3 protein. The table shows 600,000 or so distinct CDR3 sequences, with approximately 21% occurring only once. This clonotype has just a few counts. Antigen unknown. The source of this sequence is a man between 65 and 79 years old in good health. Material for sequencing was blood. V usage is TRBV3-1 and J usage is TRBJ2-1; perhaps TRBD2 as D (6 bases). The CDR3 DNA follows: TGTGCCAGCAGGACTAGTTGGGACAATGAGCAGTTCTTC. Translating gives CASRTSWDNEQFF.